Shown below are 4 T cell receptor beta chains from a single sample sequenced in a study of shared clonotypes between healthy human individuals. TCRdb's table, derived via immunoSEQ multiplex PCR, lists solely in-frame clones and lacks some. The sample holds about 1 million clones; around 75% are singletons and the top ten take around 1.5%. The specimen was memory CD4+ T cells sorted from blood. Sample subset: CD45RA-negative fraction. Receptor source: a man between 18 and 35 years old in good health.

The chain is built from TRBV7-9 and TRBJ2-2; TRBD1 matches at 7 bases. With 4 bases clipped from V and 0 bases from J, the junction kept 14 bases outside the gene matches. The germline V gene has CDR1 SEHNR and CDR2 FQNEAQ (reference sequence). The CDR3 is 19 residues long. CDR3 DNA: TGTGCCAGCAGCTCCAGCCTACTCGGACAGGCGTCGAACACCGGGGAGCTGTTTTTT. Translating gives CASSSSLLGQASNTGELFF.

This clone came up a few times. The chain employs TRBV6-5 and TRBJ1-1; 9 positions match TRBD1. Trimming cost V 7 bases and J 5 bases; bases outside gene matches: 5. The CDR3 runs to 13 residues. Looked up from germline, CDR1 is MNHEY and CDR2 is SVGAGI. In DNA form, the CDR3 reads TGTGCCAGCATGGGGACAGGGTATACTGAAGCTTTCTTT. Protein: CASMGTGYTEAFF.

The J gene is TRBJ2-3, the V gene TRBV7-2; 10 bases fit TRBD2. Per germline, CDR1 SGHTA and CDR2 FQGNSA. The CDR3 sequence is 14 residues long. The CDR3 reads CAFQREGNTDTQYF. As DNA, the CDR3 is TGTGCTTTCCAGCGGGAGGGGAACACAGATACGCAGTATTTT. Based on the CDR3 plus reference TRBV7-2 and TRBJ2-3, the full variable domain is GAGVSQSPSNKVTEKGKDVELRCDPISGHTALYWYRQSLGQGLEFLIYFQGNSAPDKSGLPSDRFSAERTGGSVSTLTIQRTQQEDSAVYLCAFQREGNTDTQYFGPGTRLTVL.

The count of this clone is one. This chain connects TRBV7-3 to TRBJ1-1; TRBD1 matches at 7 bases. CDR3 length: 14 amino acids. Germline V CDR1 and CDR2: SGHTA, FQGTGA. Trimming removed 6 bases from V and 1 base from J; junction bases left unmatched: 5. This CDR3 is CASRITGENTEAFF. CDR3 nucleotides: TGTGCCAGCAGAATCACAGGGGAGAACACTGAAGCTTTCTTT.